This TCR beta chain was captured by sequencing in a study of OX40 agonist ivuxolimab in advanced cancers. Context from the whole study: Ivuxolimab, which targeted the costimulatory receptor OX40 (CD134), was an agonistic, fully human IgG2 monoclonal antibody. Patients were allowed to have had prior anti-PD-1, anti-PD-L1 or anti-CTLA-4 therapy, and 30% to 50% of the dose-escalation patients had previously received checkpoint inhibitors. The dose-escalation cohort was 82.7% male with a mean age of about 60 years, ranging from roughly 23 to 80. Partial responses were achieved by three dose-escalation patients, of whom one had hepatocellular carcinoma and two had cutaneous melanoma. Among the roughly 52 dose-escalation patients, some 20 had hepatocellular carcinoma, 15 or so melanoma, 9 renal cell carcinoma and 9 head and neck cancer. Peripheral TCRbeta sequencing aimed to test whether ivuxolimab altered TCR sequence diversity and caused clonal T-cell expansion. Intravenous ivuxolimab was administered to patients every 2 weeks at six dose levels: 0.01, 0.1, 0.3, 1.5, 3 and 10 mg/kg. The paper describes the monotherapy dose-escalation part (N of about 55 patients) of the phase I trial of ivuxolimab. What the work shows at the level of the full study, not this receptor alone: Antigen specificity was not determined for the clonally expanded peripheral T cells. At doses of 0.1 to 3.0 mg/kg, clonal expansion of both CD4+ and CD8+ T cells in blood was seen between baseline and week 6. Low levels of normalized T-cell clonal expansion were also seen in some patients who did not respond. In partial responders in the 0.1-3.0 mg/kg groups, normalized peripheral clonal expansion was found to be among the lowest, especially among CD8+ T cells. After ivuxolimab, CD8+ T cells had more expanded clones than CD4+ T cells on average.

This clone was recorded a few times. Its antigen remains undetermined. No much larger clone exists at a distance of one base, and base qualities are not known. Genomic DNA was isolated from the sorted cells so that the TCRbeta CDR3 region could be sequenced. The immunoSEQ Assay was used to sequence the TCRbeta CDR3 regions. TCRdb obtained this table from immuneACCESS and retained in-frame rearrangements with V and J assigned. These tables miss some clones; where compared with another copy, unresolved V genes account for less than half of the shortfall, and the remainder is unexplained. The sample has tens of thousands of clones on record, 85% of them singletons. 26% of the sample is in the top ten clones. Patients with a history of autoimmune disease or receiving systemic immunosuppression were excluded from the trial. Peripheral blood for TCR sequencing was drawn from every dose cohort at baseline, at cycle 4 day 1 and at cycle 7 day 1. Samples came from an open-label, multicenter, first-in-human phase I dose-escalation trial of ivuxolimab. Adults with locally advanced or metastatic head and neck squamous cell, hepatocellular, melanoma or renal cell carcinoma were enrolled in the trial. Before TCR sequencing, CD4+ and CD8+ T cells were separately sorted from peripheral blood.

CDR1 is given as MGHRA and CDR2 as YSYEKL, both from the germline V gene. The CDR3 measures 14 amino acids from cysteine to phenylalanine. This entry keeps only the CDR3 DNA: 42 bases, framed from base 1. V lost 1 base and J lost 8 bases, and the count of bases not matched to a germline gene is 7. The sequenced sample was CD4+ or CD8+ T cells sorted from blood, obtained in a trial of the OX40 agonist ivuxolimab. The TCR was taken from an adult with an advanced solid tumor such as melanoma, head and neck, liver or kidney cancer. The rearranged segments are TRBV4-1 and TRBJ1-2; TRBD1 agrees with 7 junctional bases. The DNA reads as follows: TGCGCCAGCAGCCAAGCAGGGACAGTACCCGGCTACACCTTC. Its translation reads: CASSQAGTVPGYTF.